One sample yielded the 10 T cell receptor beta chains listed below, sequenced in a study of identical twins. Each CDR3 protein is one row after TCRdb ran MiXCR on the 5' RACE reads. The sample lists around 510,000 distinct CDR3 sequences, over 11% occurring once. Another study also made use of these data, one on yellow fever vaccine responses in identical twins.

Sequenced: CD4+ T cells sorted from blood. The receptors shown here come from a woman under 30 in good health.

This clonotype was detected only a few times. The CDR3 DNA reads as TGTGCCAGCAGCGCCGGACAGTTCAATGAGCAGTTCTTC. Translated: CASSAGQFNEQFF. This chain connects TRBV9 to TRBJ2-1; the D gene is possibly TRBD1 (6 bases). Germline CDR1 SGDLS, CDR2 YYNGEE. The CDR3 covers 13 residues. V lost 3 bases to trimming and J lost 6 bases, with 10 bases between them.

This chain connects TRBV2 to TRBJ2-7; 7 bases align to TRBD2. V was clipped by 11 bases and J by 6 bases; unmatched bases: 7. Germline assignment: CDR1 SNHLY and CDR2 FYNNEI. The CDR3 is made up of 11 amino acids. The CDR3 reads CAGGTSAEQYF. The CDR3 DNA follows: TGTGCCGGCGGAACTAGCGCCGAGCAGTACTTC.

This clonotype was detected ten times or more. The chain carries TRBV20-1 and TRBJ2-3; D ambiguous. Trimming pared 4 bases from V and 2 bases from J, leaving 7 bases between. The CDR3 runs to 12 residues. Germline CDR1 DFQATT, CDR2 SNEGSKA (reference sequence). CDR3 DNA: TGCAGTGCTATGTACAACACAGATACGCAGTATTTT. Its protein product is CSAMYNTDTQYF.

The rearrangement links TRBV24-1 to TRBJ2-5, with D possibly matching TRBD1 (5 bases). The ends were cut back, 4 bases at V and 2 bases at J, with 10 bases in the middle. CDR1 and CDR2 from the germline V gene are KGHDR and SFDVKD. The CDR3 runs 14 residues. The CDR3 nucleotides are TGTGCCACCAGTGACCCGACAGTACAAGAGACCCAGTACTTC. Translation: CATSDPTVQETQYF.

This clonotype was seen a few times. CDR3 in DNA: TGCAGTGCTAGATTAGCGGGGGGCACGACCCAGCATTTT. This translates into CSARLAGGTTQHF. The rearrangement uses TRBV20-1 and TRBJ1-5, with D maybe TRBD1 (6 bases). Trimming removed 2 bases from V and 11 bases from J, with 16 bases in between. The length of the CDR3 is 13 residues. Germline assignment: CDR1 DFQATT and CDR2 SNEGSKA (reference sequence).

The chain carries TRBV10-3 and TRBJ2-1, with 7 bases that match TRBD2. The V gene's germline CDR1 is ENHRY and CDR2 SYGVKD. J lost 0 bases, V lost 5 bases, and 4 bases had no gene match. The CDR3 extends over 15 amino acids. The CDR3 protein is CAISQGGSSYNEQFF. The CDR3 DNA sequence: TGTGCCATCAGTCAGGGCGGGAGCTCCTACAATGAGCAGTTCTTC.

Concerning this clonotype: This may stem from a read error, because a much larger clone lies one nucleotide away. The rearrangement links TRBV4-1 to TRBJ2-7; no clear D gene. Germline V gives CDR1 MGHRA, CDR2 YSYEKL. The CDR3 is made up of 14 amino acids. The ends were cut back, 1 base at V and 7 bases at J, with 14 bases in the middle. The CDR3 region is CASSQAGISTEQYF. The CDR3 DNA is TGCGCCAGCAGCCAAGCCGGTATCTCGACGGAGCAGTACTTC.

J is TRBJ2-7 and V is TRBV7-2; TRBD1 matches 11 bases. J gave up 3 bases and V 4 bases, and 5 bases lay outside the gene matches. Germline V gene data show CDR1 as SGHTA and CDR2 as FQGNSA. CDR3 size: 15 residues. The CDR3 coding sequence is TGTGCCAGCAGCTCAGGGACAGGGGGGATCTACGAGCAGTACTTC. Amino acids: CASSSGTGGIYEQYF.

This clonotype has just a few counts. CDR3 sequence: CASSYGATGRNTGELFF. CDR3 DNA sequence: TGTGCCAGCAGTTACGGGGCGACAGGGAGGAACACCGGGGAGCTGTTTTTT. The V gene is TRBV6-5, the J gene TRBJ2-2; 7 bases are shared with TRBD1. The germline V gene has CDR1 MNHEY and CDR2 SVGAGI. The CDR3 is 17 residues long. V lost 2 bases and J lost 1; bases outside the gene matches: 7.

This clonotype was observed a few times. The chain employs TRBV7-9 and TRBJ2-5; D is undetermined. Germline lookup yields CDR1 SEHNR and CDR2 FQNEAQ (reference sequence). CDR3 size: 13 residues. V lost 2 bases and J 7 bases, leaving 11 bases between the germline ends. The chain's CDR3 is CASSLPPSWTQYF. DNA of the CDR3: TGTGCCAGCAGCTTACCCCCAAGTTGGACCCAGTACTTC. The full variable domain, completed using reference TRBV7-9 and TRBJ2-5, is DTGVSQNPRHKITKRGQNVTFRCDPISEHNRLYWYRQTLGQGPEFLTYFQNEAQLEKSRLLSDRFSAERPKGSFSTLEIQRTEQGDSAMYLCASSLPPSWTQYFGPGTRLLVL.